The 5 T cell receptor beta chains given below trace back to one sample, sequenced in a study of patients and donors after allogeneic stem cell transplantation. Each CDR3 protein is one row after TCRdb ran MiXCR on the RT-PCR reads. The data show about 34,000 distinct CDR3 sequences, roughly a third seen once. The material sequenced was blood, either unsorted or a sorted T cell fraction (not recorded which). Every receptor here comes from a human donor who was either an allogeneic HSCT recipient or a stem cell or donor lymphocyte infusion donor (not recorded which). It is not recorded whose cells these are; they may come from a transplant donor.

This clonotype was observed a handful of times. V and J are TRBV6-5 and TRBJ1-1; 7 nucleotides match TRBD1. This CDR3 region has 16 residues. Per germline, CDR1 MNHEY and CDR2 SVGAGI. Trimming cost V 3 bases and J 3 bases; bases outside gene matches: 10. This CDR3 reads CASSYSHSRGHTEAFF. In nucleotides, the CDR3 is TGTGCCAGCAGTTATTCGCACAGTAGGGGGCACACTGAAGCTTTCTTT.

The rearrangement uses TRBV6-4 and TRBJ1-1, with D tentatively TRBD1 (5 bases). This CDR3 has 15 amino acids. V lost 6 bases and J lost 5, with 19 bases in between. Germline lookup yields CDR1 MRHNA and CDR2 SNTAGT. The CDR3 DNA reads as TGTGCCAGCAGCCCTAGCGGGACCGTGCTAACTGAAGCTTTCTTT. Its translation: CASSPSGTVLTEAFF.

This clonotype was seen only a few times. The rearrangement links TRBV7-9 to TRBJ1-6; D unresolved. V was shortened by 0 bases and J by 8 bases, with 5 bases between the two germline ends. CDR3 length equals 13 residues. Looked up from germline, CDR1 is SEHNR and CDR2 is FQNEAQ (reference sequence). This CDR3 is CASSLATDSPLHF. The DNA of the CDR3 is TGTGCCAGCAGCTTAGCGACTGATTCACCCCTCCACTTT. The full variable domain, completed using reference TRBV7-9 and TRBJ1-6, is DTGVSQNPRHKITKRGQNVTFRCDPISEHNRLYWYRQTLGQGPEFLTYFQNEAQLEKSRLLSDRFSAERPKGSFSTLEIQRTEQGDSAMYLCASSLATDSPLHFGNGTRLTVT.

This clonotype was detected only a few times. The CDR3: CASSPLAYEQYF. The CDR3 nucleotides are TGTGCCAGCAGTCCACTAGCTTACGAGCAGTACTTC. The V gene is TRBV12-3 or TRBV12-4, the J gene TRBJ2-7, with a tentative D call TRBD2 (6 bases). This CDR3 spans 12 amino acids. V was cut by 5 bases and J by 4 bases, with 9 bases left in between.

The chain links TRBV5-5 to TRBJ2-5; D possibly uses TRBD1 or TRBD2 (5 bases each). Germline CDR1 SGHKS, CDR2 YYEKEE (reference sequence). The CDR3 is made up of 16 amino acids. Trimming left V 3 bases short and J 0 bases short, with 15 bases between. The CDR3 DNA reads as TGTGCCAGCAGCTACGAAGGGGACCCGTACCAAGAGACCCAGTACTTC. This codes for CASSYEGDPYQETQYF.